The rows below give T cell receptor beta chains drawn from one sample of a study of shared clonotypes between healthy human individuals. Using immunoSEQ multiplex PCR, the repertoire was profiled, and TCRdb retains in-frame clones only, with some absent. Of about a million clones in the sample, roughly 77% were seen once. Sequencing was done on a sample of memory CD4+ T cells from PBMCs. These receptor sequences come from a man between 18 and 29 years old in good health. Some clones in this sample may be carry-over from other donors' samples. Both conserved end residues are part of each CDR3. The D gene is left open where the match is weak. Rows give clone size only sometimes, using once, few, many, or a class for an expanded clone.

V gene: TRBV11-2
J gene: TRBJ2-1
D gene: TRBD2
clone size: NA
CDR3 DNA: TGTGCCAGCAGCTCCTCAGCGGGGAGGTACAATGAGCAGTTCTTC
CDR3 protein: CASSSSAGRYNEQFF

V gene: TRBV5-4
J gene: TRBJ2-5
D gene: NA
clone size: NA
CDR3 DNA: TGTGCCAGCAGCTGGGACCTCACCTCTCAAGAGACCCAGTACTTC
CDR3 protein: CASSWDLTSQETQYF

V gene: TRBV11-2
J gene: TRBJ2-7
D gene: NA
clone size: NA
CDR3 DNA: TGTGCCAGCAGCCCCCCGGGGTCCTACGAGCAGTACTTC
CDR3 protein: CASSPPGSYEQYF

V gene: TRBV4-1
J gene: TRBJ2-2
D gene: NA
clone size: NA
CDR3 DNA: TGCGCCAGCAGCCATCCCCCTCAGACAGAACTGAACACCGGGGAGCTGTTTTTT
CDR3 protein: CASSHPPQTELNTGELFF

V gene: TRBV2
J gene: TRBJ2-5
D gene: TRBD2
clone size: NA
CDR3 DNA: TGTGCCAGCAGTGGTCTGCGGGAGGGAGAGACCCAGTACTTC
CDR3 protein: CASSGLREGETQYF

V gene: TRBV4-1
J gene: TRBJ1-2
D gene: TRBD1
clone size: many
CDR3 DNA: TGCGCCAGCAGCCCCGGACAGGGGAGCTATGGCTACACCTTC
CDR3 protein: CASSPGQGSYGYTF

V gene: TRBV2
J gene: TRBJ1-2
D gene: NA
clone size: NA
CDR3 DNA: TGTGCCAGCAGACAGGAAAACCTTAGTGGCTACACCTTC
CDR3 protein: CASRQENLSGYTF

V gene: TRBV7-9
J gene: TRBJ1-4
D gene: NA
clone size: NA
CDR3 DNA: TGTGCCAGCAGCCCCCGCTCTCCAGATCTCTTCCCTAATGAAAAACTGTTTTTT
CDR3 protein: CASSPRSPDLFPNEKLFF

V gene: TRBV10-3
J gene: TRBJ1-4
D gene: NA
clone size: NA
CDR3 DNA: TGTGCCACTCGGGTGGGACACACTAATGAAAAACTGTTTTTT
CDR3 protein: CATRVGHTNEKLFF

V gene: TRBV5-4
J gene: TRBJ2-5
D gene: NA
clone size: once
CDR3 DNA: TGTGCCAGCAGCACCAACGGTGGGGCACCCCAAGAGACCCAGTACTTC
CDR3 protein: CASSTNGGAPQETQYF

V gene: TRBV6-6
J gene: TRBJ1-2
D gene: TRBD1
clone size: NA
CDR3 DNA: TGTGCCAGCAGAGTCCCGGGACAGGGGGCATATGGCTACACCTTC
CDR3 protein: CASRVPGQGAYGYTF

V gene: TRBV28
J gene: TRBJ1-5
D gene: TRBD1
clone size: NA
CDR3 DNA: TGTGCCAGCAGTTTATATTGGCGGGGGGACAGGGGGAATCAGCCCCAGCATTTT
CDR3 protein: CASSLYWRGDRGNQPQHF

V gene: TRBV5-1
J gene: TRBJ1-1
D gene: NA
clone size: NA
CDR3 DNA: TGCGCCAGCAGCTTGGGAAGACAGAACACTGAAGCTTTCTTT
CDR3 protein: CASSLGRQNTEAFF

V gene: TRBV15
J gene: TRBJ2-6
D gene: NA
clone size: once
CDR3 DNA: TGTGCCACCAGTAGCAGGTCCGGGGCCAACGTCCTGACTTTC
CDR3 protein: CATSSRSGANVLTF

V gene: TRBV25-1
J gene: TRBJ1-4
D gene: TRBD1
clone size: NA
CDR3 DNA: TGTGCCAGCAGTGAATCCCGGGGTTGGCAGGGGGCGGGGGAAAAACTGTTTTTT
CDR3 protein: CASSESRGWQGAGEKLFF

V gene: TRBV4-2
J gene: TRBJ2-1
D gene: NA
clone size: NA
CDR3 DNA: TGTGCCAGCAGCCAAGGAGGCCTAGCGGAGCAGTTCTTC
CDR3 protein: CASSQGGLAEQFF

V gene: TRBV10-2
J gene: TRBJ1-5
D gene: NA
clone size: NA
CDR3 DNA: TGCGCCAGCGGGTACAATCAGCCCCAGCATTTT
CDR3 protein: CASGYNQPQHF

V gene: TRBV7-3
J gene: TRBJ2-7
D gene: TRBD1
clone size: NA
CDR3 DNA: TGTGCCAGCAGCGCGACAGGGGGCGACGACGAGCAGTACTTC
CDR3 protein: CASSATGGDDEQYF

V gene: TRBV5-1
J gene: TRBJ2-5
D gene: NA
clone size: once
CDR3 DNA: TGCGCCAGCAGCTTGCAATCGGGAGCGGGTGAGACCCAGTACTTC
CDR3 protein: CASSLQSGAGETQYF

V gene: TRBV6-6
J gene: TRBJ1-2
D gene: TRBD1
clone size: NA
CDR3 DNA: TGTGCCAGCAGTTACTCTTCCGGGACAGGGGGCTACACCTTC
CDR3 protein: CASSYSSGTGGYTF

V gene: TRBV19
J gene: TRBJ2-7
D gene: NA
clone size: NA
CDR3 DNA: TGTGCCAGTAGTCCACGTGCGGGGGCGAGCTCCCACGAGCAGTACTTC
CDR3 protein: CASSPRAGASSHEQYF

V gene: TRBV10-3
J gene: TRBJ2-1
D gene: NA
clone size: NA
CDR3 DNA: TGTGCCATCAGACCGACTAGCTCCTACAATGAGCAGTTCTTC
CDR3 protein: CAIRPTSSYNEQFF

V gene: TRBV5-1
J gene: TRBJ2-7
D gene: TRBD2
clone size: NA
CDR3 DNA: TGCGCCAGCACCCGGTGGAGCGGGAGCTCCTACGAGCAGTACTTC
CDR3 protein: CASTRWSGSSYEQYF